This T cell receptor (beta chain) came from a study of shared clonotypes between healthy human individuals. In the authors' workflow: Filtering of immunoSEQ junctional sequences could not match full-length read filtering. Method: immunoSEQ multiplex PCR; TCRdb's copy keeps in-frame clones and lacks some. Clone size and V and J calls were adopted from that table, with D and trimming inferred from the DNA. The table has 2,500,000 or so clones, 90% to 95% seen once. Germline V lookup: CDR1 WSHSY, CDR2 SAAADI. This CDR3 is 15 amino acids long. V lost 3 bases, J lost 4 bases, and 6 bases stayed unmatched. J is TRBJ2-7 and V is TRBV10-2, with TRBD1 matching over 10 bases. This sequence originates from a man aged 18-30 years in good health. Some clones in this sample may be carry-over from other donors' samples. Material: naive CD4+ T cells from PBMCs. As for subset: CD45RA+ positively selected. The CDR3 reads CASSDPGTGDYEQYF. CDR3 DNA sequence: TGCGCCAGCAGTGATCCGGGGACAGGGGATTACGAGCAGTACTTC.